These 2 T cell receptor beta chains share one sample of origin, sequenced in a study of shared clonotypes between healthy human individuals. Sequencing was performed with immunoSEQ multiplex PCR; in TCRdb, only in-frame clones are kept and a portion is missing. Of about 1.1 million clones detected, 77% appear once; the ten largest clones hold roughly 0.83%. Sequencing was carried out using memory CD4+ T cells from PBMCs. The subset was: CD45RA-negative fraction. The receptor set was obtained from a man between 18 and 29 years old in good health. Some clones in this sample may be carry-over from other donors' samples.

The chain couples TRBV5-1 to TRBJ2-7; D is undetermined. Germline assignment: CDR1 SGHRS and CDR2 YFSETQ. V was pared by 0 bases and J by 5 bases, with 12 bases between. This CDR3 region has 14 residues. The CDR3 sequence: CASSLADPVHEQYF. DNA for the CDR3: TGCGCCAGCAGCTTGGCGGACCCGGTCCACGAGCAGTACTTC.

The gene calls are TRBV7-9 and TRBJ2-2; maybe TRBD2 (6 bases). Germline assignment: CDR1 SEHNR and CDR2 FQNEAQ (reference sequence). There are 15 residues in the CDR3. V lost 5 bases to trimming and J lost 3 bases, with 13 bases between them. DNA of the CDR3: TGTGCCAGCAGCAGCGCAGGGACTTACACCGGGGAGCTGTTTTTT. It specifies CASSSAGTYTGELFF.